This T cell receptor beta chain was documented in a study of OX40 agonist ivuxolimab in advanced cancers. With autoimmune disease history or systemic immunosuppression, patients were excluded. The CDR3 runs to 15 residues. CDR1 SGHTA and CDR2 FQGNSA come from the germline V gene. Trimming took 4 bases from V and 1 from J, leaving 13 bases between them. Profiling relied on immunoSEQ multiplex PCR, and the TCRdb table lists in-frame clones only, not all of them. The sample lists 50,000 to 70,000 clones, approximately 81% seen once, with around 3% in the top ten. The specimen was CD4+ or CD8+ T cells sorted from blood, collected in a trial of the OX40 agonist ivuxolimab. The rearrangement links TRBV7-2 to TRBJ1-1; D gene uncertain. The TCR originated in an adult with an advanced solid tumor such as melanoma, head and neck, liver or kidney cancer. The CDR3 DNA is TGTGCCAGCAGCTCAGACGGGGAGGAGAACACTGAAGCTTTCTTT. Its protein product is CASSSDGEENTEAFF.